A single sample gave rise to the 30 T cell receptor beta chains below, sequenced in a study of cytomegalovirus exposure and HLA in healthy donors. Amplification used 60 Vbeta primers and 13 Jbeta primers. Assay used: immunoSEQ multiplex PCR; TCRdb lists only in-frame clones, some missing. This table holds around 180,000 clones, around 83% found once. The sequenced sample consisted of PBMCs. These receptors all come from a woman between 35 and 50 years old in good health and CMV-seronegative.

CDR3 residues: CASSLISETQYF. The CDR3 DNA reads as TGTGCCAGCAGCTTAATATCGGAGACCCAGTACTTC. V and J are TRBV7-9 and TRBJ2-5, with no clear D. Trimming removed 2 bases from V and 5 bases from J, with 6 bases in between. The CDR3 has 12 residues. Germline-derived CDR1 and CDR2 are SEHNR and FQNEAQ (reference sequence).

The rearrangement uses TRBV5-6 and TRBJ2-7, with 10 bases identical to TRBD2. CDR1 SGHDT and CDR2 YYEEEE come from the germline V gene. With V trimmed by 4 bases and J by 3 bases, 19 bases remained unmatched. The CDR3 length is 19 residues. DNA of the CDR3: TGTGCCAGCAGCCCCTCCCCTGGGCTAGCGGGAGACCCTGACTACGAGCAGTACGTC. Amino acid sequence: CASSPSPGLAGDPDYEQYV.

V gene TRBV19 combines with J gene TRBJ2-4; 13 bases line up with TRBD2. The CDR3 runs 18 residues. Germline lookup yields CDR1 LNHDA and CDR2 SQIVND (reference sequence). The V segment lost 3 bases and the J segment 3 bases; nucleotides outside the gene matches: 8. CDR3 loop: CASSMAGLAGSSKNIQYF. The CDR3 nucleotides are TGTGCCAGTAGTATGGCGGGACTAGCGGGATCGAGCAAAAACATTCAGTACTTC.

CDR3 DNA: TGTGCCAGCAGCTTATCCAGGAGGTACGAGCAGTACTTC. It codes for CASSLSRRYEQYF. J is TRBJ2-5 and V is TRBV11-3; D might be TRBD2 (5 bases). The J call may be in error: the DNA end matches TRBJ2-7 better. This CDR3 has 13 amino acids. Per the germline V gene, CDR1 is SGHNT and CDR2 is YENEEA.

The chain employs TRBV4-1 and TRBJ2-7, with TRBD2 identical over 7 bases. Losses at the gene ends were 3 bases for V and 5 bases for J; bases not matched to a gene: 13. CDR3 length: 16 amino acids. Germline V gene sequence: CDR1 MGHRA, CDR2 YSYEKL. CDR3 sequence: CASSHSEGLYLDEQYV. The DNA of the CDR3 is TGCGCCAGCAGCCACAGCGAGGGACTATACCTCGACGAGCAGTACGTC.

The CDR3 region is CASSLGRYEAFF. CDR3 sequence (DNA): TGTGCCAGCAGCTTAGGGAGGTATGAAGCTTTCTTT. The V gene is TRBV7-2, the J gene TRBJ1-1; D is uncertain. The length of the CDR3 is 12 residues. Trimming left V 1 base short and J 7 bases short, with 7 bases between. The germline gives CDR1 SGHTA, CDR2 FQGNSA.

The chain couples TRBV7-2 to TRBJ1-1; 8 nucleotides align to TRBD1. Germline-derived CDR1 and CDR2 are SGHTA and FQGNSA. J gave up 5 bases and V 4 bases, and 9 bases lay outside the gene matches. The CDR3 covers 15 residues. For the CDR3, the DNA is TGTGCCAGCAGCTCATCGAGCAGGGGGCATACTGAAGCTTTCTTT. Its translation is CASSSSSRGHTEAFF.

The chain has TRBV5-1 and TRBJ2-1, with 16 bases matching TRBD2. CDR3 length: 17 amino acids. V lost 4 bases to trimming and J lost 7 bases; unmatched junction nucleotides: 8. Germline V gene data show CDR1 as SGHRS and CDR2 as YFSETQ. CDR3 protein: CASSQGLAGGPGNEQFF. As DNA, the CDR3 is TGCGCCAGCAGCCAGGGACTAGCGGGAGGGCCGGGGAATGAGCAGTTCTTC.

The chain recombines TRBV27 with TRBJ2-2; no definite D call. V dropped 6 bases and J dropped 0 bases, with 5 bases sitting between them. Germline V gene data show CDR1 as MNHEY and CDR2 as SMNVEV (reference sequence). This CDR3 has 13 amino acids. The CDR3 DNA is TGTGCCAGCAGGCTAACGAACACCGGGGAGCTGTTTTTT. The encoded protein is CASRLTNTGELFF.

This clone was counted only a few times. The gene calls are TRBV7-9 and TRBJ1-2; the match to TRBD1 covers 7 bases. The V gene end was trimmed by 5 bases and the J gene end by 7 bases; junction bases not matched to a gene: 13. The CDR3 spans 15 residues. Germline CDR1 is SEHNR and CDR2 is FQNEAQ (reference sequence). The DNA for the CDR3 is TGTGCCAGCAGCATTTCTCGGGACAGTGTGTTTGGCTACACCTTC. Translated: CASSISRDSVFGYTF.

V is TRBV30 and J is TRBJ2-2, with TRBD1 as a possible D gene (7 bases). Germline CDR1 and CDR2: GTSNPN and SVGIG (reference sequence). V lost 6 bases and J 6 bases, leaving 14 bases between the germline ends. This CDR3 has 13 residues. The CDR3 DNA reads TGTGCCTGCCGACAGGGCGGGGCCGGGGAGCTGTTTTTT. Protein: CACRQGGAGELFF.

The V gene is TRBV4-3, the J gene TRBJ1-3; 9 bases match TRBD1. CDR1 LGHNA and CDR2 YSLEER come from the germline V gene. V lost 3 bases to trimming and J lost 4 bases; unmatched junction nucleotides: 4. This CDR3 spans 15 amino acids. CDR3 amino acids: CASSQAGTGGNTIYF. Here the CDR3 DNA reads TGCGCCAGCAGCCAGGCTGGGACAGGGGGAAACACCATATATTTT.

The CDR3 DNA is TGTGCCAGCAGCGAGTGGGGCGGCTATGGCTACACCTTC. Its translation is CASSEWGGYGYTF. This chain links TRBV9 with TRBJ1-2; D is possibly TRBD1 (5 bases). Trimming removed 3 bases at V and 4 bases at J, with 10 bases between. The germline V gene encodes CDR1 SGDLS and CDR2 YYNGEE. CDR3 length: 13 residues.

This rearrangement joins TRBV5-1 to TRBJ1-1; 10 positions match TRBD1. V trimming: 0 bases; J trimming: 7 bases; junction bases outside the gene matches: 3. The V gene's germline CDR1 is SGHRS and CDR2 YFSETQ. The CDR3 totals 14 residues. The CDR3 loop is CASSLGTGGGEAFF. The CDR3, as DNA: TGCGCCAGCAGCTTGGGGACAGGGGGGGGTGAAGCTTTCTTT.

This clone was seen more than once but under ten times. The rearrangement links TRBV7-8 to TRBJ2-7; D possibly corresponds to TRBD2 (6 bases). CDR1 and CDR2 (germline): SGHVS, FQNEAQ. The V and J ends lost 5 bases and 6 bases respectively, with 14 bases between them. The CDR3 is 13 residues long. This CDR3 reads CASSVTTSSEQYV. CDR3 bases: TGTGCCAGCAGCGTAACGACTAGTTCCGAGCAGTACGTC.

V usage is TRBV28 and J usage is TRBJ1-1; 9 nucleotides line up with TRBD1. This CDR3 region has 15 residues. Germline assignment: CDR1 MDHEN and CDR2 SYDVKM. Germline trimming cut 5 bases from V and 5 bases from J; bases unmatched to any gene: 9. The CDR3: CASSQTTGGGTEAFF. Written as DNA, the CDR3 is TGTGCCAGCAGTCAAACGACAGGGGGGGGGACTGAAGCTTTCTTT.

On this clone itself: The sample holds other DNA sequences that translate to the same CDR3. The chain links TRBV19 to TRBJ1-2, with D possibly being TRBD1 (6 bases). The CDR3 is 14 residues long. The germline V gene encodes CDR1 LNHDA and CDR2 SQIVND (reference sequence). The germline V and J ends were trimmed by 3 bases and 1 base, with 9 bases remaining between them. The chain's CDR3 is CASSISGVNYGYTF. The CDR3 DNA reads TGTGCCAGTAGTATCTCAGGGGTTAACTATGGCTACACCTTC.

The rearrangement joins TRBV27 to TRBJ2-1; TRBD2 matches 10 bases. Germline CDR1 reads MNHEY; CDR2 reads SMNVEV (reference sequence). V was pared by 5 bases and J by 10 bases, with 11 bases of the junction left unmatched. The CDR3 covers 15 residues. The CDR3 nucleotides are TGTGCCAGCAGTCCAGCGGGAGGGGGGTATCGAGAGCAGTTCTTC. Encoded protein: CASSPAGGGYREQFF.

This sequence joins TRBV7-9 and TRBJ2-1; TRBD2 agrees at 13 bases. The CDR3 contains 15 residues. With V trimmed by 5 bases and J by 7 bases, 5 bases remained unmatched. Per germline, CDR1 SEHNR and CDR2 FQNEAQ (reference sequence). The CDR3 protein is CASSLLAGGSNEQFF. Written as DNA, the CDR3 is TGTGCCAGCAGCCTACTAGCGGGAGGGTCGAATGAGCAGTTCTTC.

The chain combines TRBV30 with TRBJ1-2, with 8 bases identical to TRBD1. CDR1 GTSNPN and CDR2 SVGIG come from the germline V gene (reference sequence). With V trimmed by 6 bases and J by 2 bases, 5 bases remained unmatched. The CDR3 covers 13 residues. The CDR3 spells CACGTGLNYGYTF. CDR3 nucleotides: TGTGCCTGTGGGACAGGACTCAACTATGGCTACACCTTC.

This rearrangement joins TRBV25-1 to TRBJ1-1; TRBD1 is a possible D gene (5 bases). V was cut by 3 bases and J by 4 bases, with 12 bases left in between. Per germline, CDR1 MGHDK and CDR2 SYGVNS. This CDR3 is built from 14 residues. The CDR3 protein is CASSDSRDSTEAFF. In DNA form, the CDR3 reads TGTGCCAGCAGTGATTCTAGGGACTCCACTGAAGCTTTCTTT. Looking up the rest from reference TRBV25-1 and TRBJ1-1 gives the full variable domain: EADIYQTPRYLVIGTGKKITLECSQTMGHDKMYWYQQDPGMELHLIHYSYGVNSTEKGDLSSESTVSRIRTEHFPLTLESARPSHTSQYLCASSDSRDSTEAFFGQGTRLTVV.

The chain employs TRBV27 and TRBJ1-2; D remains unclear. Germline V CDR1 and CDR2: MNHEY, SMNVEV (reference sequence). Trimming left V 3 bases short and J 8 bases short, with 19 bases between. This CDR3 region has 15 residues. The CDR3 loop is CASSFAGSEVKGYTF. CDR3 nucleotide sequence: TGTGCCAGCAGTTTTGCTGGCAGCGAGGTTAAGGGCTACACCTTC.

The genes are TRBV29-1 and TRBJ2-2, with 10 bases fitting TRBD2. Looked up from germline, CDR1 is SQVTM and CDR2 is ANQGSEA. The CDR3 sequence is 15 residues long. Trimming cost V 7 bases and J 4 bases; bases outside gene matches: 9. The CDR3 bases are TGCAGCGCCTTAGACAGCGGGAGGGGCACCGGGGAGCTGTTTTTT. It encodes CSALDSGRGTGELFF.

The chain couples TRBV19 to TRBJ2-3, with a weak D call TRBD2 (6 bases). CDR1 is LNHDA and CDR2 is SQIVND in the germline V gene (reference sequence). The CDR3 totals 16 residues. V was pared by 1 base and J by 5 bases, with 16 bases between. The CDR3 sequence: CASSIGSGGTGDTQYF. Written as DNA, the CDR3 is TGTGCCAGTAGTATAGGGAGTGGGGGGACCGGAGATACGCAGTATTTT.

The genes are TRBV15 and TRBJ2-5; the D is unclear. V lost 0 bases to trimming and J lost 2 bases, with 10 bases between them. This CDR3 is built from 15 residues. The germline V gene encodes CDR1 LNHNV and CDR2 YYDKDF (reference sequence). This chain's CDR3 is CATSREIGLQETQYF. Here the CDR3 DNA reads TGTGCCACCAGCAGAGAGATTGGCTTGCAAGAGACCCAGTACTTC.

The chain employs TRBV7-8 and TRBJ2-1; possibly TRBD2 for D (5 bases). V lost 5 bases and J 7 bases, leaving 18 bases between the germline ends. The CDR3 totals 15 residues. Germline CDR1 reads SGHVS; CDR2 reads FQNEAQ. The CDR3 sequence: CASSLGSPYGNEQFF. CDR3 coding DNA: TGTGCCAGCAGCCTAGGGAGCCCCTACGGTAATGAGCAGTTCTTC.

The chain combines TRBV7-9 with TRBJ1-4, with D unresolved. The V gene's germline CDR1 is SEHNR and CDR2 FQNEAQ (reference sequence). Trimming cost V 0 bases and J 8 bases, with 7 bases left between them. The CDR3 has 13 amino acids. The CDR3 nucleotides read TGTGCCAGCAGCTTAGCAGGGAGCGAAAAACTGTTTTTT. It specifies CASSLAGSEKLFF.

The chain links TRBV30 to TRBJ2-7; TRBD2 aligns across 9 bases. V shed 0 bases and J 6 bases; nucleotides not matched to a gene: 9. CDR1 GTSNPN and CDR2 SVGIG come from the germline V gene (reference sequence). This CDR3 spans 15 amino acids. The CDR3 nucleotides are TGTGCCTGGAGTGTAGGGCTAGCGGGATGGCTCGAGCAGTACTTC. Its protein is CAWSVGLAGWLEQYF.

Only one count was recorded for this clone. V and J are TRBV10-3 and TRBJ1-2; D gene unclear. V lost 0 bases and J 7 bases, leaving 9 bases between the germline ends. The CDR3 is 13 amino acids. Germline CDR1 reads ENHRY; CDR2 reads SYGVKD. CDR3 in amino acids: CAISESRVGGYTF. For the CDR3, the DNA is TGTGCCATCAGTGAGTCGAGGGTCGGTGGCTACACCTTC.

The chain combines TRBV27 with TRBJ1-2; 7 nucleotides align to TRBD1. Trimming removed 0 bases from V and 8 bases from J; junction bases left unmatched: 9. The V gene's germline CDR1 is MNHEY and CDR2 SMNVEV (reference sequence). The CDR3 totals 15 residues. CDR3 nucleotide sequence: TGTGCCAGCAGTTTATCGTCGACAGGGAATGGCGGCTACACCTTC. Translation gives CASSLSSTGNGGYTF.